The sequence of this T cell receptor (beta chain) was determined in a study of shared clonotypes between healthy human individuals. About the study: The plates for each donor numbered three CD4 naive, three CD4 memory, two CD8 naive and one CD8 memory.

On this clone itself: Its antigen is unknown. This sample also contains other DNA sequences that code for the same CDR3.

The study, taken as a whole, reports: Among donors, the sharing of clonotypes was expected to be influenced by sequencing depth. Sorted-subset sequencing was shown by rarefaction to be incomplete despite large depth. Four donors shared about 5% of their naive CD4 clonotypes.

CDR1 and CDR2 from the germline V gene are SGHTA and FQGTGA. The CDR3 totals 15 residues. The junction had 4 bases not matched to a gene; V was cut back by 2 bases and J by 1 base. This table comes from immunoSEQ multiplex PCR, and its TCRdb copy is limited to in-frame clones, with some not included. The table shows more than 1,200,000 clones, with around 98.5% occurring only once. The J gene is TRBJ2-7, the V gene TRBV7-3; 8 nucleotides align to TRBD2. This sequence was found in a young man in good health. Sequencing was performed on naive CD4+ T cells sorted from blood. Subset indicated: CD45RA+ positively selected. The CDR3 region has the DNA TGTGCCAGCAGCTTACTGGCGGGAGGTTCCTACGAGCAGTACTTC. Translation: CASSLLAGGSYEQYF.